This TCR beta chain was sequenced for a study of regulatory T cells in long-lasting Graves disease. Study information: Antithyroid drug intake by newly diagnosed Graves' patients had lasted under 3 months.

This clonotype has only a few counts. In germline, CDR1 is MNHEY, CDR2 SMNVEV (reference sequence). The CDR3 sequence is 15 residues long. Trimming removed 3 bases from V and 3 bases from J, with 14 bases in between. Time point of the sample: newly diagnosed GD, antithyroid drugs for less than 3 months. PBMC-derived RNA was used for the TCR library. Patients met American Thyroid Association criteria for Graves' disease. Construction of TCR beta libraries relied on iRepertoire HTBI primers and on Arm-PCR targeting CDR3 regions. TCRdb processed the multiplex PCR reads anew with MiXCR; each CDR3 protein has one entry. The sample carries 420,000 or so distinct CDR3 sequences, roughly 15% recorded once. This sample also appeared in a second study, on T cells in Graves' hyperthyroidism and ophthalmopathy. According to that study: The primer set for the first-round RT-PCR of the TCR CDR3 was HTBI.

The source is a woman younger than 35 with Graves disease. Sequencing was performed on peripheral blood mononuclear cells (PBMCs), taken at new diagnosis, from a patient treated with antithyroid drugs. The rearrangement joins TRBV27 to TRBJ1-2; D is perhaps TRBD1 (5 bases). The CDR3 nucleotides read TGTGCCAGCAGTTTTTTGGGGGATTCTTACTATGGCTACACCTTC. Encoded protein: CASSFLGDSYYGYTF.